One T cell receptor (beta chain) is described in this entry. The antigen remains unidentified. These data come from a study of cytomegalovirus exposure and HLA in healthy donors. In the study overall: A previous analysis identified 95 million to 120 million unique TCR beta sequences derived from about 180 million T cells.

PCR was performed using 60 Vbeta and 13 Jbeta primers. TCRdb's copy holds only in-frame clones and misses some; the assay was immunoSEQ multiplex PCR. The table shows 70,000 to 90,000 clones, with 84% occurring only once. Trimming at V came to 4 bases and at J to 6 bases, leaving 9 bases not matched to a gene. Germline V gene lookup returns CDR1 LNHNV and CDR2 YYDKDF (reference sequence). The CDR3 runs 16 residues. General study findings and limits: With high specificity and sensitivity, the classifier reportedly diagnosed cytomegalovirus status. Highly shared variants forming one cluster were likely a sequencing artifact.

The chain uses TRBV15 and TRBJ2-1; 10 positions agree with TRBD2. The specimen was PBMCs. This TCR was sampled from a man between 65 and 85 years old in good health and CMV-seropositive. For the CDR3, the DNA is TGTGCCACCAGCAAAAGGGCTAGCGGGAGAAGCAATGAGCAGTTCTTC. It specifies CATSKRASGRSNEQFF.